These 25 T cell receptor beta chains share one sample of origin, sequenced in a study of blood T cell repertoires in COVID-19. The protocol was immunoSEQ multiplex PCR, while the TCRdb copy is restricted to in-frame clones and leaves out a portion. The profile shows about 300,000 clones, about nine tenths of them singletons. The sample taken for sequencing was peripheral blood. Receptor source: a woman aged 25 to 39 who had recovered from COVID-19.

The CDR3 nucleotides read TGTGCCAGCAGTACTGGAAACACCATATATTTT. Translating it yields CASSTGNTIYF. The J gene is TRBJ1-3, the V gene TRBV7-9; D is unresolved. Trimming stripped 6 bases from V and 2 bases from J, with 2 bases between. Germline CDR1 SEHNR, CDR2 FQNEAQ (reference sequence). The CDR3 consists of 11 residues.

The sample holds a few counts of this clone. V usage is TRBV27 and J usage is TRBJ1-6, with TRBD1 matching 8 bases. V trimming: 3 bases; J trimming: 5 bases; junction bases outside the gene matches: 3. Germline values: CDR1 MNHEY, CDR2 SMNVEV (reference sequence). The CDR3 has 15 residues. The CDR3 sequence is CASSFMDRDNSPLHF. CDR3 bases: TGTGCCAGCAGTTTCATGGACAGGGATAATTCACCCCTCCACTTT.

The J gene is TRBJ1-1, the V gene TRBV7-9; 7 bases are a match to TRBD1. The CDR3 totals 18 residues. J gave up 4 bases and V 1 base, and 15 bases lay outside the gene matches. Germline CDR1 reads SEHNR; CDR2 reads FQNEAQ (reference sequence). The CDR3 DNA sequence: TGTGCCAGCAGCTTAGTGCGCCTTAGACAGGGTGGGAGCACTGAAGCTTTCTTT. This codes for CASSLVRLRQGGSTEAFF.

The rearrangement uses TRBV18 and TRBJ2-2; D perhaps matches TRBD2 (6 bases). Looked up from germline, CDR1 is KGHSH and CDR2 is LQKENI. The V end was cut by 1 base, the J end by 4 bases, with 13 bases between. This CDR3 region has 16 residues. This chain's CDR3 is CASSPRESEGTGELFF. The CDR3 coding sequence is TGTGCCAGCTCACCACGGGAGTCGGAGGGCACCGGGGAGCTGTTTTTT.

V usage is TRBV21-1 and J usage is TRBJ2-7; TRBD2, the D gene given by the table, was not confirmed from the DNA. TRBV21-1 is a pseudogene locus. This CDR3 contains 16 residues. This CDR3 is CASRFLLRGIIDEQYF. CDR3 in DNA: TGTGCCAGCAGATTCCTGTTGCGGGGGATCATCGACGAGCAGTACTTC.

The rearrangement links TRBV7-2 to TRBJ2-5, with TRBD2 matching 11 bases. Germline values: CDR1 SGHTA, CDR2 FQGNSA. After removal of 8 bases from V and 7 bases from J, the junction contained 9 bases not matched to a gene. The CDR3 is 14 residues long. CDR3 nucleotide sequence: TGTGCCAGCCGACTAGCGGGGAGCCCCGGGACCCAGTACTTC. This codes for CASRLAGSPGTQYF.

This chain uses TRBV28 with TRBJ1-5; D gene uncertain. CDR1 is MDHEN, CDR2 SYDVKM, per germline. The CDR3 has 13 residues. V dropped 10 bases and J dropped 2 bases, with 12 bases sitting between them. The DNA of the CDR3 is TGTGCCACCAGCAGAGGAGGCAATCAGCCCCAGCATTTT. Translating it yields CATSRGGNQPQHF.

The chain links TRBV7-9 to TRBJ1-5; maybe TRBD1 (5 bases). There are 13 residues in the CDR3. Trimming pared 2 bases from V and 8 bases from J, leaving 10 bases between. Looked up from germline, CDR1 is SEHNR and CDR2 is FQNEAQ (reference sequence). This chain's CDR3 is CASSLTGGEPQHF. CDR3 in DNA: TGTGCCAGCAGCTTAACGGGGGGTGAGCCCCAGCATTTT.

This chain joins TRBV15 and TRBJ1-2; D is perhaps TRBD1 (5 bases). The CDR3 contains 15 residues. The germline V and J ends were trimmed by 0 bases and 0 bases, with 8 bases remaining between them. Germline V gene data show CDR1 as LNHNV and CDR2 as YYDKDF (reference sequence). CDR3 in amino acids: CATSRDRGANYGYTF. CDR3 DNA sequence: TGTGCCACCAGCAGAGATCGGGGGGCTAACTATGGCTACACCTTC.

CDR3 coding DNA: TGTGCCAGCAGTGCCCGACAGGGCACAATGAAGACCCAGTACTTC. Translating gives CASSARQGTMKTQYF. The chain combines TRBV2 with TRBJ2-5; TRBD1 matches 7 bases. Germline V gives CDR1 SNHLY, CDR2 FYNNEI. This CDR3 comprises 15 residues. With V trimmed by 4 bases and J by 6 bases, 11 bases remained unmatched.

This rearrangement joins TRBV7-7 to TRBJ2-6, with D maybe TRBD1 (7 bases). This CDR3 spans 18 amino acids. The germline V gene encodes CDR1 SSHAT and CDR2 FNYEAQ (reference sequence). V was pared by 5 bases and J by 4 bases, with 21 bases between. This CDR3 is CASSQGDSDLAGANVLTF. In DNA form, the CDR3 reads TGTGCCAGCAGCCAAGGGGACAGCGACCTAGCGGGGGCCAACGTCCTGACTTTC.

Comment on this clone: Different DNA sequences within this sample yield the same CDR3. This rearrangement joins TRBV9 to TRBJ1-6; possibly TRBD1 for D (5 bases). There are 14 residues in the CDR3. V lost 2 bases and J 5 bases, leaving 8 bases between the germline ends. Germline values: CDR1 SGDLS, CDR2 YYNGEE. The CDR3 region is CASSVGGDNSPLHF. The CDR3, as DNA: TGTGCCAGCAGCGTCGGGGGTGATAATTCACCCCTCCACTTT.

The V and J genes are TRBV2 and TRBJ2-2; 9 bases agree with TRBD1. The CDR3 is made up of 15 amino acids. Looked up from germline, CDR1 is SNHLY and CDR2 is FYNNEI. J gave up 4 bases and V 5 bases, and 5 bases lay outside the gene matches. CDR3 coding DNA: TGTGCCAGCAGTTCACAGGGGGCGCCCACCGGGGAGCTGTTTTTT. Its protein product is CASSSQGAPTGELFF. Together with reference TRBV2 and TRBJ2-2, the CDR3 gives the full variable domain: EPEVTQTPSHQVTQMGQEVILRCVPISNHLYFYWYRQILGQKVEFLVSFYNNEISEKSEIFDDQFSVERPDGSNFTLKIRSTKLEDSAMYFCASSSQGAPTGELFFGEGSRLTVL.

V gene TRBV5-1 combines with J gene TRBJ2-2; 9 bases line up with TRBD1. The CDR3 totals 16 residues. With V trimmed by 7 bases and J by 7 bases, 14 bases remained unmatched. Germline CDR1 SGHRS, CDR2 YFSETQ. CDR3 nucleotides: TGCGCCAGCCAAGGGGGGACAGGGCTTTCGTTCGGGGAGCTGTTTTTT. This sequence encodes CASQGGTGLSFGELFF.

The gene calls are TRBV5-1 and TRBJ2-2; 9 positions match TRBD1. V dropped 4 bases and J dropped 0; count of bases not matched to a gene: 7. Germline V gene lookup returns CDR1 SGHRS and CDR2 YFSETQ. CDR3 length: 17 amino acids. The CDR3 region has the DNA TGCGCCAGCAGCCTCACAGGGACAGGGTCGAACACCGGGGAGCTGTTTTTT. Its protein is CASSLTGTGSNTGELFF.

The rearrangement joins TRBV27 to TRBJ1-1; TRBD1 is a possible D gene (5 bases). V was clipped by 5 bases and J by 8 bases, with 15 bases between them. The CDR3 has 13 residues. Germline CDR1 reads MNHEY; CDR2 reads SMNVEV (reference sequence). CDR3 residues: CASSPFRAGEAFF. The CDR3 DNA is TGTGCCAGCAGTCCATTCAGGGCGGGGGAAGCTTTCTTT.

V gene TRBV10-3 combines with J gene TRBJ1-5, with no clear D. The CDR3 extends over 16 amino acids. V was trimmed by 0 bases and J by 0 bases, leaving 9 bases between them. CDR1 is ENHRY and CDR2 is SYGVKD in the germline V gene. CDR3 DNA sequence: TGTGCCATCAGTGAGTCGAGGCGACCTAGCAATCAGCCCCAGCATTTT. Its protein is CAISESRRPSNQPQHF.

V usage is TRBV30 and J usage is TRBJ1-4, with TRBD1 matching over 8 bases. From germline, CDR1 is GTSNPN and CDR2 SVGIG (reference sequence). The CDR3 totals 15 residues. V shed 1 base, J shed 6 bases, and the junction held 7 bases outside the gene matches. The CDR3 loop is CAWSADRGGHEKLFF. The DNA of the CDR3 is TGTGCCTGGAGTGCAGACAGGGGCGGCCATGAAAAACTGTTTTTT. Based on the CDR3 plus reference TRBV30 and TRBJ1-4, the full variable domain is SQTIHQWPATLVQPVGSPLSLECTVEGTSNPNLYWYRQAAGRGLQLLFYSVGIGQISSEVPQNLSASRPQDRQFILSSKKLLLSDSGFYLCAWSADRGGHEKLFFGSGTQLSVL.

The gene calls are TRBV5-4 and TRBJ1-2; no clear D gene. The CDR3 loop spans 15 amino acids. The V gene's germline CDR1 is SGHNT and CDR2 YYREEE (reference sequence). Trimming removed 1 base at V and 0 bases at J, with 10 bases between. CDR3 amino acids: CASSLSALANYGYTF. The CDR3 DNA reads as TGTGCCAGCAGCTTGTCCGCGTTAGCTAACTATGGCTACACCTTC.

This chain links TRBV27 with TRBJ2-1; 7 bases are shared with TRBD1. CDR1 is MNHEY and CDR2 is SMNVEV in the germline V gene (reference sequence). The CDR3 is made up of 14 amino acids. The V gene end was trimmed by 5 bases and the J gene end by 8 bases; junction bases not matched to a gene: 9. The CDR3 DNA sequence: TGTGCCAGCAGTCGACAGGGAGCCGTCGATGAGCAGTTCTTC. It encodes CASSRQGAVDEQFF.

This chain links TRBV11-2 with TRBJ2-3; 9 nucleotides line up with TRBD2. The ends lost 5 bases at V and 0 bases at J; junction bases unmatched: 12. The CDR3 has 18 amino acids. Germline CDR1 and CDR2: SGHAT and FQNNGV. DNA of the CDR3: TGTGCCAGCAGCGTATGGAGGCGGGGGGGGACTAGCACAGATACGCAGTATTTT. The encoded protein is CASSVWRRGGTSTDTQYF.

The chain employs TRBV7-2 and TRBJ1-3; 7 bases map to TRBD1. Germline lookup yields CDR1 SGHTA and CDR2 FQGNSA. The trim removed 5 bases at V and 2 bases at J, leaving 9 bases unmatched. The CDR3 is 16 residues long. The CDR3 DNA reads as TGTGCCAGCAGCCTAATTACAGGGGTCACTGGAAACACCATATATTTT. Its protein is CASSLITGVTGNTIYF.

This chain uses TRBV5-1 with TRBJ1-6; maybe TRBD1 (6 bases). Germline V gene data show CDR1 as SGHRS and CDR2 as YFSETQ. This CDR3 has 14 amino acids. V was cut by 0 bases and J by 15 bases, with 16 bases left in between. The CDR3 DNA is TGCGCCAGCAGCTTGGAACAGGGAGGGGTCGTCCTCCACTTT. This gives the protein CASSLEQGGVVLHF.

The V gene is TRBV28, the J gene TRBJ1-2, with 8 bases fitting TRBD1. CDR1 is MDHEN and CDR2 is SYDVKM in the germline V gene. V was clipped by 5 bases and J by 8 bases; unmatched bases: 7. The CDR3 covers 13 residues. This CDR3 is CASSHQGAPGYTF. In DNA, the CDR3 is TGTGCCAGCAGTCACCAGGGGGCGCCCGGCTACACCTTC.

CDR3 loop: CATSGGRGGRLNTEAFF. The CDR3 region has the DNA TGTGCCACCTCAGGGGGCAGGGGAGGAAGGTTGAACACTGAAGCTTTCTTT. The chain employs TRBV19 and TRBJ1-1; 8 nucleotides align to TRBD1. This CDR3 contains 17 residues. The V segment lost 10 bases and the J segment 0 bases; nucleotides outside the gene matches: 16. Germline loops: CDR1 LNHDA, CDR2 SQIVND (reference sequence).